The clone carrying this TCR beta chain was seen more than once but under ten times. Its antigen is unidentified. The immunoSEQ assay was v3. Sequencing depth was around 2 million read pairs for survey level, roughly 4.5-6 million for deep. Profiled with immunoSEQ multiplex PCR; TCRdb holds only in-frame clones, not every one. The sample includes about 46,000 clones, around 86% of them seen just once. Time point given: pre-treatment sample, taken before nivolumab and TIL therapy. V lost 5 bases, J lost 7 bases, and 12 bases lay in between. Germline V gene lookup returns CDR1 MNHEY and CDR2 SMNVEV (reference sequence). CDR3 length: 13 amino acids. The data were taken from a study of TIL therapy for anti-PD-1-resistant metastatic lung cancer. Study-wide background: Median tumor PD-L1 proportion score was under 6.5%.

Study-wide results and limits: The baseline peripheral repertoire was partially replaced by infused TIL clonotypes that later decayed.

The sequence came from a person aged 25 to 80 with non-small cell lung cancer. The chain carries TRBV27 and TRBJ1-5; D not certain. Source: blood, taken at baseline. CDR3 coding DNA: TGTGCCAGCAGTCCCAGTATGGGGCAGCCCCAGCATTTT. Protein: CASSPSMGQPQHF.